A selection of T cell receptor beta chains follows, all from one sample in a study of T cells after yellow fever vaccination. TCRdb ran MiXCR on the 5' RACE reads and lists one entry per CDR3 protein. The profile shows roughly 160,000 distinct CDR3 sequences, 6% to 7.5% of them singletons. The source was CD4+ T cells sorted from PBMCs, collected 5 to 6 days after the first yellow fever vaccination. Receptor source: a man aged 18 to 30 who received the YFV17D yellow fever vaccine. The CDR3 runs from the conserved cysteine through the conserved F or W. The order of the fields is J gene, clone size, V gene, CDR3 length, D gene, CDR3 protein, CDR3 DNA. A D gene is named only where the DNA matches it firmly. Size is stated for part of the rows, as once, few or many counts, or as a class when the clone is expanded.

J gene: TRBJ1-4
clone size: .
V gene: TRBV4-2
CDR3 length: 15
D gene: .
CDR3 protein: CASSPETSGDEKLFF
CDR3 DNA: TGTGCCAGCAGCCCAGAGACGTCAGGGGATGAAAAACTGTTTTTT

J gene: TRBJ1-2
clone size: many
V gene: TRBV21-1
CDR3 length: 15
D gene: .
CDR3 protein: CASSKAEGVVYGYTF
CDR3 DNA: TGTGCCAGCAGCAAAGCTGAAGGGGTGGTCTATGGCTACACCTTC

J gene: TRBJ2-3
clone size: many
V gene: TRBV4-1
CDR3 length: 15
D gene: .
CDR3 protein: CASSQDGGGGDTQYF
CDR3 DNA: TGCGCCAGCAGCCAAGATGGAGGGGGAGGAGATACGCAGTATTTT

J gene: TRBJ2-1
clone size: many
V gene: TRBV4-3
CDR3 length: 16
D gene: .
CDR3 protein: CASSQAPGNQGDEQFF
CDR3 DNA: TGCGCCAGCAGCCAAGCTCCCGGTAACCAGGGAGATGAGCAGTTCTTC

J gene: TRBJ2-7
clone size: many
V gene: TRBV5-1
CDR3 length: 12
D gene: .
CDR3 protein: CASSREPYEQYF
CDR3 DNA: TGCGCCAGCAGCCGTGAACCCTACGAGCAGTACTTC

J gene: TRBJ2-5
clone size: many
V gene: TRBV7-2
CDR3 length: 12
D gene: .
CDR3 protein: CASSLALETQYF
CDR3 DNA: TGTGCCAGCAGCTTAGCCCTCGAGACCCAGTACTTC

J gene: TRBJ2-1
clone size: many
V gene: TRBV12-3/TRBV12-4
CDR3 length: 15
D gene: TRBD2
CDR3 protein: CASSLGVAGTRAQFF
CDR3 DNA: TGTGCCAGCAGTTTAGGGGTAGCGGGGACAAGGGCGCAGTTCTTC

J gene: TRBJ1-4
clone size: many
V gene: TRBV4-3
CDR3 length: 18
D gene: TRBD1
CDR3 protein: CASSQDPQGARPNEKLFF
CDR3 DNA: TGCGCCAGCAGCCAAGACCCTCAGGGGGCTCGTCCTAATGAAAAACTGTTTTTT

J gene: TRBJ2-3
clone size: .
V gene: TRBV4-2
CDR3 length: 17
D gene: .
CDR3 protein: CARSQGTRFTSTDTQYF
CDR3 DNA: TGTGCCCGCAGCCAAGGCACAAGGTTTACTAGCACAGATACGCAGTATTTT

J gene: TRBJ1-2
clone size: few
V gene: TRBV20-1
CDR3 length: 13
D gene: TRBD1
CDR3 protein: CSATKGAGYGYTF
CDR3 DNA: TGCAGTGCTACTAAGGGGGCGGGCTATGGCTACACCTTC

J gene: TRBJ1-1
clone size: .
V gene: TRBV5-1
CDR3 length: 14
D gene: .
CDR3 protein: CASSIRTTGSEAFF
CDR3 DNA: TGCGCCAGCAGTATACGGACAACAGGGTCTGAAGCTTTCTTT

J gene: TRBJ1-5
clone size: .
V gene: TRBV18
CDR3 length: 17
D gene: .
CDR3 protein: CASSPRAGAGGNQPQHF
CDR3 DNA: TGTGCCAGCTCCCCACGGGCGGGGGCCGGGGGCAATCAGCCCCAGCATTTT

J gene: TRBJ1-2
clone size: many
V gene: TRBV7-2
CDR3 length: 11
D gene: .
CDR3 protein: CASSPTSGYTF
CDR3 DNA: TGTGCCAGCAGTCCAACCTCCGGCTACACCTTC

J gene: TRBJ1-1
clone size: few
V gene: TRBV4-3
CDR3 length: 15
D gene: .
CDR3 protein: CASSQASVKNTEAFF
CDR3 DNA: TGCGCCAGCAGCCAAGCAAGCGTCAAGAACACTGAAGCTTTCTTT

J gene: TRBJ1-2
clone size: .
V gene: TRBV7-2
CDR3 length: 13
D gene: .
CDR3 protein: CASSLSQEGGYTF
CDR3 DNA: TGTGCCAGCAGCTTATCTCAGGAGGGGGGCTACACCTTC

J gene: TRBJ2-7
clone size: .
V gene: TRBV11-2
CDR3 length: 15
D gene: TRBD1
CDR3 protein: CASRDARTGNYEQYF
CDR3 DNA: TGTGCCAGCAGGGACGCGAGGACAGGGAATTACGAGCAGTACTTC

J gene: TRBJ2-3
clone size: .
V gene: TRBV7-2
CDR3 length: 18
D gene: TRBD2
CDR3 protein: CASTLAGSRGVRSDTQYF
CDR3 DNA: TGTGCCAGCACCTTAGCGGGGTCCCGGGGGGTTCGGTCAGATACGCAGTATTTT

J gene: TRBJ2-1
clone size: .
V gene: TRBV10-3
CDR3 length: 12
D gene: .
CDR3 protein: CAISESTHEQFF
CDR3 DNA: TGTGCCATCAGTGAGTCGACCCATGAGCAGTTCTTC

J gene: TRBJ1-4
clone size: many
V gene: TRBV6-5
CDR3 length: 15
D gene: .
CDR3 protein: CASSYQQGGNEKLFF
CDR3 DNA: TGTGCCAGCAGTTACCAACAGGGCGGTAATGAAAAACTGTTTTTT

J gene: TRBJ2-4
clone size: .
V gene: TRBV7-3
CDR3 length: 16
D gene: .
CDR3 protein: CASSLTGEVAKNIQYF
CDR3 DNA: TGTGCCAGCAGCTTAACAGGGGAGGTAGCCAAAAACATTCAGTACTTC

J gene: TRBJ2-7
clone size: many
V gene: TRBV4-3
CDR3 length: 15
D gene: .
CDR3 protein: CASSQGEGAPYEQYF
CDR3 DNA: TGCGCCAGCAGCCAAGGGGAGGGGGCGCCCTACGAGCAGTACTTC

J gene: TRBJ2-7
clone size: many
V gene: TRBV12-3/TRBV12-4
CDR3 length: 13
D gene: .
CDR3 protein: CASRSHREGEQYF
CDR3 DNA: TGTGCCAGCAGGTCGCACAGGGAAGGCGAGCAGTACTTC

J gene: TRBJ2-1
clone size: many
V gene: TRBV7-2
CDR3 length: 15
D gene: TRBD2
CDR3 protein: CASSRGGASDNEQFF
CDR3 DNA: TGTGCCAGCAGCCGGGGGGGGGCTAGCGACAATGAGCAGTTCTTC

J gene: TRBJ2-5
clone size: few
V gene: TRBV4-2
CDR3 length: 14
D gene: .
CDR3 protein: CASSHLGGAETQYF
CDR3 DNA: TGTGCCAGCAGCCACTTAGGGGGGGCAGAGACCCAGTACTTC

J gene: TRBJ2-5
clone size: few
V gene: TRBV3-1
CDR3 length: 16
D gene: .
CDR3 protein: CASFPLEENWRETQYF
CDR3 DNA: TGTGCCAGCTTCCCCCTAGAGGAGAATTGGAGGGAGACCCAGTACTTC

J gene: TRBJ2-1
clone size: few
V gene: TRBV11-2
CDR3 length: 19
D gene: TRBD1
CDR3 protein: CASIGTGGLRGVLYNEQFF
CDR3 DNA: TGTGCCAGCATCGGGACAGGGGGCTTAAGAGGGGTCTTATACAATGAGCAGTTCTTC

J gene: TRBJ1-1
clone size: many
V gene: TRBV29-1
CDR3 length: 14
D gene: TRBD1
CDR3 protein: CSVEGGTGETEAFF
CDR3 DNA: TGCAGCGTTGAAGGGGGGACAGGGGAGACTGAAGCTTTCTTT

J gene: TRBJ2-2
clone size: .
V gene: TRBV19
CDR3 length: 17
D gene: TRBD1
CDR3 protein: CASSRPPGTGQHGELFF
CDR3 DNA: TGTGCCAGTAGCCGACCACCGGGGACAGGTCAACACGGGGAGCTGTTTTTT

J gene: TRBJ2-2
clone size: many
V gene: TRBV27
CDR3 length: 13
D gene: .
CDR3 protein: CASSFRLAGELFF
CDR3 DNA: TGTGCCAGCAGTTTCAGACTAGCCGGGGAGCTGTTTTTT

J gene: TRBJ2-7
clone size: many
V gene: TRBV20-1
CDR3 length: 15
D gene: TRBD1
CDR3 protein: CSARDLGQPAREQYF
CDR3 DNA: TGCAGTGCTAGAGATCTGGGACAGCCGGCCCGCGAGCAGTACTTC

J gene: TRBJ2-4
clone size: many
V gene: TRBV7-9
CDR3 length: 17
D gene: .
CDR3 protein: CASSLSSDSKYKNIQYF
CDR3 DNA: TGTGCCAGCAGCTTGTCCTCCGACAGTAAATATAAAAACATTCAGTACTTC

J gene: TRBJ2-2
clone size: many
V gene: TRBV12-3/TRBV12-4
CDR3 length: 15
D gene: .
CDR3 protein: CASSLRSGAAGELFF
CDR3 DNA: TGTGCCAGCAGTTTAAGGTCAGGGGCGGCCGGGGAGCTGTTTTTT

J gene: TRBJ1-6
clone size: many
V gene: TRBV11-2
CDR3 length: 11
D gene: .
CDR3 protein: CASSANSPLHF
CDR3 DNA: TGTGCCAGCAGCGCGAATTCACCCCTCCACTTT

J gene: TRBJ2-2
clone size: .
V gene: TRBV24-1
CDR3 length: 16
D gene: .
CDR3 protein: CATPLWRGDNTGELLF
CDR3 DNA: TGTGCCACCCCCCTCTGGCGAGGAGACAACACCGGGGAGCTGCTTTTT

J gene: TRBJ2-5
clone size: many
V gene: TRBV20-1
CDR3 length: 13
D gene: .
CDR3 protein: CSARVAGQETQYF
CDR3 DNA: TGCAGTGCTAGAGTGGCAGGGCAGGAGACCCAGTACTTC

J gene: TRBJ2-3
clone size: .
V gene: TRBV5-4
CDR3 length: 14
D gene: TRBD1
CDR3 protein: CASRGDRGLDTQYF
CDR3 DNA: TGTGCCAGCAGAGGGGACAGGGGGCTTGATACGCAGTATTTT

J gene: TRBJ2-1
clone size: many
V gene: TRBV18
CDR3 length: 15
D gene: .
CDR3 protein: CASSPGPDGAIAQFF
CDR3 DNA: TGTGCCAGCTCACCGGGTCCCGACGGGGCAATCGCGCAGTTCTTC

J gene: TRBJ2-2
clone size: once
V gene: TRBV7-7
CDR3 length: 17
D gene: TRBD2
CDR3 protein: CASSSSSGGAGTGELFF
CDR3 DNA: TGTGCCAGCAGCTCTTCTAGCGGGGGGGCCGGGACCGGGGAGCTGTTTTTT

J gene: TRBJ2-1
clone size: few
V gene: TRBV19
CDR3 length: 14
D gene: .
CDR3 protein: CASSTQGYSNEQFF
CDR3 DNA: TGTGCCAGTAGTACGCAGGGGTATTCAAATGAGCAGTTCTTC

J gene: TRBJ2-3
clone size: .
V gene: TRBV18
CDR3 length: 18
D gene: TRBD2
CDR3 protein: CASSPSHQRGKVTDTQYF
CDR3 DNA: TGTGCCAGCTCACCATCACACCAGCGGGGTAAGGTGACAGATACGCAGTATTTT

J gene: TRBJ1-1
clone size: few
V gene: TRBV7-9
CDR3 length: 15
D gene: .
CDR3 protein: CASSPNSGTSTEAFF
CDR3 DNA: TGTGCCAGCAGCCCAAATTCCGGGACATCCACTGAAGCTTTCTTT